Shown below are 30 T cell receptor beta chains from a single sample sequenced in a study of control samples from healthy donors and cancer patients. Assay: immunoSEQ multiplex PCR; the TCRdb copy retains only in-frame clones and omits some. The table includes 150,000 to 160,000 clones, over 85% detected once. Sequencing used blood. Receptor source: a middle-aged man in good health.

The chain joins TRBV24-1 to TRBJ2-7; D ambiguous. Germline loops: CDR1 KGHDR, CDR2 SFDVKD. V lost 3 bases and J 5 bases, leaving 13 bases between the germline ends. The CDR3 extends over 14 amino acids. As DNA, the CDR3 is TGTGCCACCAGTGATCCTGGGAAGGGAAACGAGCAGTACTTC. Its protein product is CATSDPGKGNEQYF.

The chain carries TRBV27 and TRBJ1-1, with a tentative D call TRBD1 (6 bases). The CDR3 has 14 residues. Trimming took off 4 bases at V and 2 bases at J, with 11 bases between the two ends. Germline assignment: CDR1 MNHEY and CDR2 SMNVEV (reference sequence). The CDR3 coding sequence is TGTGCCAGCAGTTCACACAGGGATAACACTGAAGCTTTCTTT. Residues: CASSSHRDNTEAFF.

A remark on this clone: Other nucleotide sequences from this sample produce the same CDR3. The genes are TRBV6-2 or TRBV6-3 and TRBJ1-5; possible D gene TRBD1, 5 bases. The V end lost 5 bases, the J end lost 4 bases, and 9 bases lay between the germline ends. The CDR3 contains 13 residues. CDR1 is MNHEY and CDR2 is SVGEGT in the germline V gene. CDR3 in amino acids: CASSRDGNQPQHF. The DNA for the CDR3 is TGTGCCAGCAGTAGGGACGGAAATCAGCCCCAGCATTTT.

The J gene is TRBJ2-3, the V gene TRBV11-2; D possibly corresponds to TRBD2 (5 bases). The length of the CDR3 is 14 residues. With 1 base removed from V and 3 bases from J, the gap between germline ends came to 8 bases. Germline assignment: CDR1 SGHAT and CDR2 FQNNGV. The CDR3 sequence is CASSLGWETDTQYF. DNA of the CDR3: TGTGCCAGCAGCTTAGGATGGGAGACAGATACGCAGTATTTT.

The chain combines TRBV19 with TRBJ1-1, with 7 bases aligning to TRBD1. Germline V lookup: CDR1 LNHDA, CDR2 SQIVND (reference sequence). CDR3 size: 14 residues. Trimming took 5 bases from V and 6 from J; bases not matched to a gene: 9. The DNA of the CDR3 is TGTGCCAGTAGTTGGGACAGTCTTACGGCTGAAGCTTTCTTT. Translated: CASSWDSLTAEAFF.

This chain uses TRBV5-5 with TRBJ2-4; 8 positions match TRBD2. From germline, CDR1 is SGHKS and CDR2 YYEKEE (reference sequence). V was pared by 2 bases and J by 6 bases, with 7 bases of the junction left unmatched. The CDR3 sequence is 15 residues long. The CDR3, as DNA: TGTGCCAGCAGCTTCGGGCTAGCGGGCTCAAACATTCAGTACTTC. Translation gives CASSFGLAGSNIQYF. Looking up the rest from reference TRBV5-5 and TRBJ2-4 gives the full variable domain: DAGVTQSPTHLIKTRGQQVTLRCSPISGHKSVSWYQQVLGQGPQFIFQYYEKEERGRGNFPDRFSARQFPNYSSELNVNALLLGDSALYLCASSFGLAGSNIQYFGAGTRLSVL.

This clone showed up just once. The chain combines TRBV2 with TRBJ2-5; D is possibly TRBD1 (5 bases). Between the trimmed V and J ends, which lost 6 bases and 4 bases, there was a span of 9 bases. Germline V gene sequence: CDR1 SNHLY, CDR2 FYNNEI. This CDR3 is built from 12 residues. CDR3 in amino acids: CASRTVPETQYF. In DNA form, the CDR3 reads TGTGCCAGCAGGACAGTTCCAGAGACCCAGTACTTC. Together with reference TRBV2 and TRBJ2-5, the CDR3 gives the full variable domain: EPEVTQTPSHQVTQMGQEVILRCVPISNHLYFYWYRQILGQKVEFLVSFYNNEISEKSEIFDDQFSVERPDGSNFTLKIRSTKLEDSAMYFCASRTVPETQYFGPGTRLLVL.

The chain uses TRBV29-1 and TRBJ1-1; D is perhaps TRBD1 (5 bases). From germline, CDR1 is SQVTM and CDR2 ANQGSEA. The CDR3 extends over 15 amino acids. The V gene lost 4 bases and the J gene lost 0 bases, with 15 bases spanning the gap. CDR3 bases: TGCAGCGTTGCGGGGGAATTGGGGCTGAACACTGAAGCTTTCTTT. Translating it yields CSVAGELGLNTEAFF.

The genes are TRBV2 and TRBJ2-1; 10 nucleotides align to TRBD2. The CDR3 is 15 residues long. Germline assignment: CDR1 SNHLY and CDR2 FYNNEI. The V gene end was trimmed by 7 bases and the J gene end by 5 bases; junction bases not matched to a gene: 8. CDR3 in amino acids: CASNLLAGANNEQFF. CDR3 DNA sequence: TGTGCCAGCAATCTTCTAGCGGGGGCAAACAATGAGCAGTTCTTC.

The CDR3 sequence: CASSLARGVEQYF. DNA of the CDR3: TGTGCCAGCAGCTTAGCGCGAGGGGTCGAGCAGTACTTC. This chain links TRBV7-8 with TRBJ2-7; D may match TRBD1 or TRBD2 (5 bases each). CDR1 and CDR2 (germline): SGHVS, FQNEAQ. Trimming cost V 0 bases and J 6 bases, with 9 bases left between them. The CDR3 consists of 13 residues.

The chain employs TRBV27 and TRBJ1-2; 8 bases map to TRBD1. This CDR3 region has 16 residues. J gave up 4 bases and V 1 base, and 8 bases lay outside the gene matches. Germline V gene data show CDR1 as MNHEY and CDR2 as SMNVEV (reference sequence). In nucleotides, the CDR3 is TGTGCCAGCAGTTTATTCTACGGACAGGGATCCTATGGCTACACCTTC. Protein sequence: CASSLFYGQGSYGYTF.

This chain joins TRBV28 and TRBJ2-1, with D maybe TRBD1 (6 bases). The CDR3 runs to 16 residues. CDR1 and CDR2 from the germline V gene are MDHEN and SYDVKM. V gave up 0 bases and J gave up 3 bases, with 12 bases separating them. The CDR3 protein is CASSLWGAGNYNEQFF. The CDR3 DNA reads as TGTGCCAGCAGTTTATGGGGGGCCGGAAACTACAATGAGCAGTTCTTC.

V and J are TRBV19 and TRBJ2-1; 7 bases line up with TRBD2. This CDR3 has 13 residues. Germline CDR1 LNHDA, CDR2 SQIVND (reference sequence). V trimming: 3 bases; J trimming: 9 bases; junction bases outside the gene matches: 5. CDR3 protein: CASSITSVTEQFF. For the CDR3, the DNA is TGTGCCAGTAGTATTACTAGCGTCACTGAGCAGTTCTTC.

The chain carries TRBV9 and TRBJ1-1; 8 bases fit TRBD1. V shed 0 bases, J shed 3 bases, and the junction held 7 bases outside the gene matches. The CDR3 runs 16 residues. Germline CDR1 reads SGDLS; CDR2 reads YYNGEE. As DNA, the CDR3 is TGTGCCAGCAGCGTAGGTACAGGGGGAAGGTACACTGAAGCTTTCTTT. This translates into CASSVGTGGRYTEAFF.

This clone was seen once. The chain's CDR3 is CATSTRTEITYEQYF. The CDR3 nucleotides are TGTGCCACCAGCACGAGGACAGAGATAACCTACGAGCAGTACTTC. This chain links TRBV15 with TRBJ2-7; weak D call: TRBD1 (6 bases). Per the germline V gene, CDR1 is LNHNV and CDR2 is YYDKDF (reference sequence). CDR3 size: 15 residues. Trimming took off 4 bases at V and 2 bases at J, with 15 bases between the two ends.

The chain links TRBV12-3 or TRBV12-4 to TRBJ1-2; no clear D gene. CDR3 length equals 13 residues. The V gene lost 2 bases and the J gene lost 8 bases, with 12 bases spanning the gap. The CDR3: CASSLKAQRGYTF. The CDR3 nucleotides read TGTGCCAGCAGTTTAAAGGCTCAGCGGGGCTACACCTTC.

The chain links TRBV10-2 to TRBJ1-6; D is perhaps TRBD1 (6 bases). Trimming took 6 bases from V and 8 from J, leaving 11 bases between them. This CDR3 is 13 amino acids long. CDR1 is WSHSY and CDR2 is SAAADI in the germline V gene. CDR3 sequence reads: CASRRRGDSPLHF. The CDR3 coding sequence is TGCGCCAGCAGGCGCAGGGGTGATTCACCCCTCCACTTT.

On this clone itself: The junction departs from germline at one end; a sequencing error may be responsible. V and J are TRBV19 and TRBJ2-2, with 7 nucleotides matching TRBD1. This CDR3 is built from 13 residues. The germline V gene encodes CDR1 LNHDA and CDR2 SQIVND (reference sequence). The CDR3 coding sequence is TGTGCCAGCCTGACAGGGAACCCCGGGGAGCTGTTTTTT. As protein: CASLTGNPGELFF.

In regard to this clone: At the DNA level, this CDR3 is encoded by other sequences in the same sample as well. This chain uses TRBV29-1 with TRBJ1-1, with a tentative D call TRBD1 (5 bases). V was shortened by 7 bases and J by 0 bases, with 15 bases between the two germline ends. This CDR3 comprises 14 residues. The germline V gene has CDR1 SQVTM and CDR2 ANQGSEA. Here the CDR3 DNA reads TGCAGCGCCGACCCAGGGAACATGAACACTGAAGCTTTCTTT. Protein: CSADPGNMNTEAFF. The full variable domain, with the rest looked up from reference TRBV29-1 and TRBJ1-1, is SAVISQKPSRDICQRGTSLTIQCQVDSQVTMMFWYRQQPGQSLTLIATANQGSEATYESGFVIDKFPISRPNLTFSTLTVSNMSPEDSSIYLCSADPGNMNTEAFFGQGTRLTVV.

V usage is TRBV18 and J usage is TRBJ1-2; D is undetermined. Trimming left V 5 bases short and J 2 bases short, with 9 bases between. There are 13 residues in the CDR3. Germline CDR1 is KGHSH and CDR2 is LQKENI. CDR3 sequence reads: CASSSGWNYGYTF. Here the CDR3 DNA reads TGTGCCAGCTCATCGGGTTGGAACTATGGCTACACCTTC.

The chain employs TRBV4-3 and TRBJ1-2; D unresolved. Germline values: CDR1 LGHNA, CDR2 YSLEER. Between the trimmed V and J ends, which lost 0 bases and 3 bases, there was a span of 20 bases. The CDR3 has 18 residues. CDR3 in DNA: TGCGCCAGCAGCCAAGATTGGGCGGGGATCGTCACGGACTATGGCTACACCTTC. Translation gives CASSQDWAGIVTDYGYTF.

The V gene is TRBV3-1 (or the pseudogene TRBV3-2), the J gene TRBJ1-2; 7 bases match TRBD1. The CDR3 is 16 amino acids. CDR1 is LGHDT and CDR2 is YNNKEL in the germline V gene (reference sequence). Unmatched junction bases numbered 11, after V lost 3 bases and J lost 4 bases. The DNA for the CDR3 is TGTGCCAGCAGCCAGAGGCGGACAGGCGGTGGCTATGGCTACACCTTC. This encodes CASSQRRTGGGYGYTF.

The chain combines TRBV14 with TRBJ1-4; a weak D match, TRBD1 (5 bases). Trimming pared 6 bases from V and 0 bases from J, leaving 14 bases between. Germline V gene data show CDR1 as SGHDN and CDR2 as FVKESK. This CDR3 comprises 16 residues. CDR3 region: CASSRGILATNEKLFF. The CDR3 DNA reads as TGTGCCAGCAGTCGGGGGATTCTTGCAACTAATGAAAAACTGTTTTTT. The full variable domain, rest sourced from reference TRBV14 and TRBJ1-4, is EAGVTQFPSHSVIEKGQTVTLRCDPISGHDNLYWYRRVMGKEIKFLLHFVKESKQDESGMPNNRFLAERTGGTYSTLKVQPAELEDSGVYFCASSRGILATNEKLFFGSGTQLSVL.

The rearrangement uses TRBV7-9 and TRBJ2-5, with a weak D call TRBD2 (5 bases). The ends were cut back, 1 base at V and 3 bases at J, with 12 bases in the middle. The CDR3 runs to 15 residues. Germline CDR1 is SEHNR and CDR2 is FQNEAQ (reference sequence). The CDR3 DNA sequence: TGTGCCAGCAGCTTAGGCGGGCAGATTAAAGAGACCCAGTACTTC. Its protein product is CASSLGGQIKETQYF.

This chain joins TRBV5-6 and TRBJ2-7, with 8 nucleotides matching TRBD1. Germline loops: CDR1 SGHDT, CDR2 YYEEEE. The CDR3 sequence is 14 residues long. Unmatched junction bases numbered 2, after V lost 1 base and J lost 2 bases. The CDR3 spells CASSLKQGAYEQYF. As DNA, the CDR3 is TGTGCCAGCAGCTTGAAACAGGGGGCCTACGAGCAGTACTTC.

This chain links TRBV11-2 with TRBJ1-1; TRBD1 is a possible D gene (5 bases). The CDR3 consists of 15 residues. Trimming shortened V by 1 base and J by 8 bases, and 17 bases separated the two germline ends. Germline CDR1 is SGHAT and CDR2 is FQNNGV. The CDR3 is CASSLGSEGKGEAFF. Here the CDR3 DNA reads TGTGCCAGCAGCTTAGGTAGCGAAGGGAAGGGGGAAGCTTTCTTT. Looking up the rest from reference TRBV11-2 and TRBJ1-1 gives the full variable domain: EAGVAQSPRYKIIEKRQSVAFWCNPISGHATLYWYQQILGQGPKLLIQFQNNGVVDDSQLPKDRFSAERLKGVDSTLKIQPAKLEDSAVYLCASSLGSEGKGEAFFGQGTRLTVV.

CDR3 sequence: CASSVDDWGYTF. The DNA for the CDR3 is TGTGCCAGCAGCGTAGATGATTGGGGCTACACCTTC. The chain has TRBV9 and TRBJ1-2; no clear D gene. The length of the CDR3 is 12 residues. Germline CDR1 SGDLS, CDR2 YYNGEE. Trimming took off 0 bases at V and 8 bases at J, with 8 bases between the two ends.

This chain joins TRBV9 and TRBJ2-1; TRBD2 agrees at 8 bases. CDR1 and CDR2 (germline): SGDLS, YYNGEE. J was trimmed by 3 bases and V by 0 bases; bases with no gene match: 11. This CDR3 contains 18 residues. The CDR3 sequence: CASSVGPLGGGLYNEQFF. The CDR3 DNA reads as TGTGCCAGCAGCGTAGGGCCCCTCGGGGGGGGACTCTACAATGAGCAGTTCTTC.

For the CDR3, the DNA is TGTGCCAGCAGTTACCCTCGACAGTCCTACGAGCAGTACTTC. Its translation is CASSYPRQSYEQYF. The V and J genes are TRBV6-2 or TRBV6-3 and TRBJ2-7; possibly TRBD1 for D (5 bases). Germline V gene sequence: CDR1 MNHEY, CDR2 SVGEGT. V lost 2 bases to trimming and J lost 1 base, with 9 bases between them. This CDR3 is 14 amino acids long.

V gene TRBV7-9 combines with J gene TRBJ1-2; D is uncertain. This CDR3 contains 11 residues. Germline CDR1 and CDR2: SEHNR and FQNEAQ (reference sequence). V dropped 8 bases and J dropped 4 bases, with 8 bases sitting between them. This chain's CDR3 is CASEGGYGYTF. The DNA for the CDR3 is TGTGCCAGCGAAGGAGGCTATGGCTACACCTTC.